This paragraph reports one TCR beta chain. The sample belongs to a study of shared T cell receptors in the human thymus. The assay was immunoSEQ multiplex PCR, and TCRdb's table has in-frame clones only and misses some. The table includes about 660,000 clones, approximately 87% detected once. Looked up from germline, CDR1 is LNHDA and CDR2 is SQIVND (reference sequence). Trimming pared 6 bases from V and 4 bases from J, leaving 24 bases between. The CDR3 runs to 17 residues. The sample was also reused in another study, on human thymus T cells. That paper adds: Congenital heart defects were the reason for the corrective surgery that the donors, healthy Finnish infants, were having. The thymus tissue came from resections taken during corrective heart surgery. Related research described strongly overlapping thymic repertoires in unrelated people.

The chain carries TRBV19 and TRBJ2-5; the D gene is possibly TRBD1 (5 bases). This clonotype originated in a boy under two years old with a congenital heart defect. Specimen: thymocytes. The CDR3 reads CASSYDPTGPMRETQYF. CDR3 coding DNA: TGTGCCAGTAGCTACGACCCCACAGGCCCCATGAGAGAGACCCAGTACTTC.